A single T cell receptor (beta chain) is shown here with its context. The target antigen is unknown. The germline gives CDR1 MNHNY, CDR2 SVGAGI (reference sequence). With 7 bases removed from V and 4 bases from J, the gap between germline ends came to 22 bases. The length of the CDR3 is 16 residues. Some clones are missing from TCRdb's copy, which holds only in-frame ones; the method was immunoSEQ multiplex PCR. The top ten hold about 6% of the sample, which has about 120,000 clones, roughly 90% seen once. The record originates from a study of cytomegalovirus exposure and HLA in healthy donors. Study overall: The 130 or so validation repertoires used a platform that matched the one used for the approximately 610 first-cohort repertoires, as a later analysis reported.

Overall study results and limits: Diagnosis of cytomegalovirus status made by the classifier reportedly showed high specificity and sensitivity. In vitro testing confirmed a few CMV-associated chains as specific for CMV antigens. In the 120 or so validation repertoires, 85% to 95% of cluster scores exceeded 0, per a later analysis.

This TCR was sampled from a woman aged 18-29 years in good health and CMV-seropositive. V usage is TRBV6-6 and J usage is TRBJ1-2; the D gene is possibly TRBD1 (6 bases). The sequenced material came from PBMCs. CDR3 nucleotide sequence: TGTGCCAGCACCCCCGCCTGGGGGGCGGGGGCCTATGGCTACACCTTC. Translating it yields CASTPAWGAGAYGYTF.